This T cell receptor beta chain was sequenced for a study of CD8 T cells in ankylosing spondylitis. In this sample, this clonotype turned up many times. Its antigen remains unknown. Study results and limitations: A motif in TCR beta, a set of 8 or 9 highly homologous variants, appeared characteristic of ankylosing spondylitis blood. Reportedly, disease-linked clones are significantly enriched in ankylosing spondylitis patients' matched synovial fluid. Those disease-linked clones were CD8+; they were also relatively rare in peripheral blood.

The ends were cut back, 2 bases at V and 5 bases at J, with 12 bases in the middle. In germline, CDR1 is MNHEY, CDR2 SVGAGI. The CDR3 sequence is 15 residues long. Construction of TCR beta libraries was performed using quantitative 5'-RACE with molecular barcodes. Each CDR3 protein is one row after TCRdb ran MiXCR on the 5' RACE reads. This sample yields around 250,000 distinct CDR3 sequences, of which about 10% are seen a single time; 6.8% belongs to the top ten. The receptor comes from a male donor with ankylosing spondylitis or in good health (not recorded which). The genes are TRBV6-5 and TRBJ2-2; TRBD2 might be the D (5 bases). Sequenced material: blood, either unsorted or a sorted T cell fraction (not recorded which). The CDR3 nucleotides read TGTGCCAGCAGTTACGGAGTCGGGGAGACCGGGGAGCTGTTTTTT. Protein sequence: CASSYGVGETGELFF.